This T cell receptor beta chain was sequenced in a study of blood T cell repertoires in COVID-19. Across the study: T cells, B-cell-depleted T cells, or PBMCs provided the cDNA or gDNA that served as material.

In the authors' methods: Nucleated cell number was recorded as an estimate derived from reference gene primer amplification. Generated by immunoSEQ multiplex PCR, the TCRdb table keeps only in-frame clones and is missing some. That table furnishes V, J and clone size, whereas the DNA furnished D and trimming. The sample yields some 78,000 clones, about four fifths seen once. Germline lookup yields CDR1 SEHNR and CDR2 FQNEAQ (reference sequence). Trimming removed 3 bases from V and 4 bases from J; junction bases left unmatched: 6. The CDR3 contains 15 residues. The J gene is TRBJ2-1, the V gene TRBV7-9; TRBD1 matches 7 bases. The sequencing sample was made of peripheral blood. This sequence originates from a man in his forties or fifties with acute or convalescent COVID-19. CDR3 loop: CASSLGDRVYNEQFF. The CDR3 nucleotides are TGTGCCAGCAGCTTGGGCGACAGGGTGTACAATGAGCAGTTCTTC. Combining the CDR3 with reference TRBV7-9 and TRBJ2-1 gives the whole variable domain DTGVSQNPRHKITKRGQNVTFRCDPISEHNRLYWYRQTLGQGPEFLTYFQNEAQLEKSRLLSDRFSAERPKGSFSTLEIQRTEQGDSAMYLCASSLGDRVYNEQFFGPGTRLTVL.